This TCR beta chain was documented in a study of T-cell memory formation after mild COVID-19. TCRdb analysed the 5' RACE reads with MiXCR anew, one entry per CDR3 protein. The data contain 180,000 or so distinct CDR3 sequences, more than 15% of them singletons. The V gene's germline CDR1 is MGHRA and CDR2 YSYEKL. CDR3 length: 13 residues. V gave up 5 bases and J gave up 3 bases, with 10 bases separating them. This clonotype was observed a handful of times. The receptor comes from an adult woman who had mild COVID-19 (a few samples of this study predate the infection). Cell type and time point are not known. The chain recombines TRBV4-1 with TRBJ1-1; unclear D gene. Input material: PBMCs or a T cell subset sorted from them (not recorded which). The CDR3 spells CASSKLEDTEAFF. The CDR3 bases are TGCGCCAGCAGCAAACTCGAGGACACTGAAGCTTTCTTT.